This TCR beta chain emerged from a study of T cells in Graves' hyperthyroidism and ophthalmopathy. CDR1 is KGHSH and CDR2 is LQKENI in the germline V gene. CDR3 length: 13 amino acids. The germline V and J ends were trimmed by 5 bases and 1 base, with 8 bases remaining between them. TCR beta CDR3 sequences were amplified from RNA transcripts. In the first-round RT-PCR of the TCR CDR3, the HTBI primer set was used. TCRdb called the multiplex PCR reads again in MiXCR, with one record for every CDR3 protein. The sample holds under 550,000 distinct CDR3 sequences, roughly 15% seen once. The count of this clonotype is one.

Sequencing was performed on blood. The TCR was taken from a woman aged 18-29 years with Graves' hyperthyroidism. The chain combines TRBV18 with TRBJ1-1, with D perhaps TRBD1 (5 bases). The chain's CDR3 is CASSDGGNTEAFF. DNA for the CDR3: TGTGCCAGCTCAGACGGGGGGAACACTGAAGCTTTCTTT. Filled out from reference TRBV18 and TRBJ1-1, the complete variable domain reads NAGVMQNPRHLVRRRGQEARLRCSPMKGHSHVYWYRQLPEEGLKFMVYLQKENIIDESGMPKERFSAEFPKEGPSILRIQQVVRGDSAAYFCASSDGGNTEAFFGQGTRLTVV.